This entry is about one TCR beta chain. Its antigen is still unknown. Trimming pared 4 bases from V and 0 bases from J, leaving 13 bases between. This CDR3 is built from 14 residues. Per germline, CDR1 DFQATT and CDR2 SNEGSKA (reference sequence). These data originate in a study of blood T cells in healthy people across ages. Notes on the study in general: Naive T cell percentage strongly correlated with TCR beta diversity. The fall in TCR beta diversity per million T cells was roughly linear with age.

Primed by a sample-barcoded 5' primer and a J-beta primer mix, a second PCR proceeded for about 7 to 11 cycles. TCRdb processed the 5' RACE reads anew with MiXCR; each CDR3 protein has one entry. The sample holds about 640,000 distinct CDR3 sequences, 58% seen once. The receptor comes from a man aged 55 to 70 in good health. The chain is built from TRBV20-1 and TRBJ2-7, with a possible D match to TRBD1 (6 bases). Sequencing used blood. CDR3 region: CSAKIWGHSYEQYF. DNA for the CDR3: TGCAGTGCTAAAATCTGGGGGCACTCCTACGAGCAGTACTTC.